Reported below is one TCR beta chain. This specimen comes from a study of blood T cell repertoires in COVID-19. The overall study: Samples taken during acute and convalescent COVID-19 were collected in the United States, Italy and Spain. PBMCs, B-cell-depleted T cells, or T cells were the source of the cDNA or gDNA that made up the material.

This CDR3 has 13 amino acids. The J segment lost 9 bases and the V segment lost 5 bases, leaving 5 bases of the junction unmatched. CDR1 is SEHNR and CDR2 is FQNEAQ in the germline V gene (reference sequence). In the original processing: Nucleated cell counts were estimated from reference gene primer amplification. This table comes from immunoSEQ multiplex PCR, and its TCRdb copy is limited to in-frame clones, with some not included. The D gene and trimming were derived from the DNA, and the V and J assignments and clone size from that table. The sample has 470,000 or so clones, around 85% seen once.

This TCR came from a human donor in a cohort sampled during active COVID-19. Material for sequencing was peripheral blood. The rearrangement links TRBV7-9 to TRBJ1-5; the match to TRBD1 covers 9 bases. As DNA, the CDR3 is TGTGCCAGCAGCCCCGGACAGGGGAGGCCCCAGCATTTT. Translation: CASSPGQGRPQHF. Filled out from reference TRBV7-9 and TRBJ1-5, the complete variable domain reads DTGVSQNPRHKITKRGQNVTFRCDPISEHNRLYWYRQTLGQGPEFLTYFQNEAQLEKSRLLSDRFSAERPKGSFSTLEIQRTEQGDSAMYLCASSPGQGRPQHFGDGTRLSIL.